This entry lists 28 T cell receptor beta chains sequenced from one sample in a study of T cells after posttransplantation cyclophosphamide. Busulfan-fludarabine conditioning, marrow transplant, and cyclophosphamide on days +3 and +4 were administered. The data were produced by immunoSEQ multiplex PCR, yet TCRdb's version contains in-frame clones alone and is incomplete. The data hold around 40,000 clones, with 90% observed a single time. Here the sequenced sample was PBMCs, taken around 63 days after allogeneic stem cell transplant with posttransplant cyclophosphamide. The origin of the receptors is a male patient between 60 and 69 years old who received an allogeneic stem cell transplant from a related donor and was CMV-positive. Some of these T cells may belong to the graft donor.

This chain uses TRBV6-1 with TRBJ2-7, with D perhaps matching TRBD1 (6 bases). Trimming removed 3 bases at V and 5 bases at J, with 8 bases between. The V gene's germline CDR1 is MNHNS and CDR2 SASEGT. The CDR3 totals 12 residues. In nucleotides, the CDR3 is TGTGCCAGCAGTGACAGGGGTCACGAGCAGTACTTC. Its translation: CASSDRGHEQYF.

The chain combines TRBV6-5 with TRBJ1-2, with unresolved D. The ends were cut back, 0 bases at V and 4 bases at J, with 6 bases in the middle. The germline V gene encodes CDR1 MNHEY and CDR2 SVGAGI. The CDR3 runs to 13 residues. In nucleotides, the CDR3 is TGTGCCAGCAGTTACTCGAGAAGCTATGGCTACACCTTC. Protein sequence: CASSYSRSYGYTF.

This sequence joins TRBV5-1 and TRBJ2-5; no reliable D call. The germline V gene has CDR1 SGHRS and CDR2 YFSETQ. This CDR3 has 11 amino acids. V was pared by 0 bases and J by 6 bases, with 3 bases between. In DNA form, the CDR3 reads TGCGCCAGCAGCTTGGACAAGACCCAGTACTTC. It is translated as CASSLDKTQYF.

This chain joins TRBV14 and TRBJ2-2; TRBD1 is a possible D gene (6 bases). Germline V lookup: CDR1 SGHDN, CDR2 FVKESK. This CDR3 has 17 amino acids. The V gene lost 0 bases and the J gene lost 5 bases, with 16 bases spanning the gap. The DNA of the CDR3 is TGTGCCAGCAGCCAAGAGATGTGGGGGCTTAGTACCGGGGAGCTGTTTTTT. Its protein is CASSQEMWGLSTGELFF.

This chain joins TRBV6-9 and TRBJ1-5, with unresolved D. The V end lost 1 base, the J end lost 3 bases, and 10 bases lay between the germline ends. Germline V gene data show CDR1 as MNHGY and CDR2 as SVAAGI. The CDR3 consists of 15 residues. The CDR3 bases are TGTGCCAGCAGTTATTACGTCCAGGACAATCAGCCCCAGCATTTT. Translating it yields CASSYYVQDNQPQHF.

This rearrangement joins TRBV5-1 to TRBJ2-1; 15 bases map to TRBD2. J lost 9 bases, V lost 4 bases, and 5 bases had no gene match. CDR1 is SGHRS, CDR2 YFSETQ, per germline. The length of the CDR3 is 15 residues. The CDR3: CASSPGLAGGTEQFF. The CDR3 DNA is TGCGCCAGCAGCCCAGGACTAGCGGGGGGGACTGAGCAGTTCTTC.

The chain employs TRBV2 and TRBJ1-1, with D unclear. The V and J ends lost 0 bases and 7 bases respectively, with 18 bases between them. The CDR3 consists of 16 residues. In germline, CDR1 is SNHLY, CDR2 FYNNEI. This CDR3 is CASSEARGRTRHEAFF. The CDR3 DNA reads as TGTGCCAGCAGTGAAGCACGAGGACGGACTCGCCATGAAGCTTTCTTT.

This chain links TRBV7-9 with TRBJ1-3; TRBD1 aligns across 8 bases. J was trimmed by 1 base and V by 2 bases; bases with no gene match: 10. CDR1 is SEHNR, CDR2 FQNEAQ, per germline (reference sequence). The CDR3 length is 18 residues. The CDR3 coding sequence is TGTGCCAGCAGCTTAAGGGCTGGACAGGGAATATCTGGAAACACCATATATTTT. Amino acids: CASSLRAGQGISGNTIYF.

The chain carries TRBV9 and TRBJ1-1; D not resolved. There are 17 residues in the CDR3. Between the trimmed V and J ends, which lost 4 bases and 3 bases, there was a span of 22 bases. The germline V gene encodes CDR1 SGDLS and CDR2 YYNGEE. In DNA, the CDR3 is TGTGCCAGCAGCCACCCGGGCGGGTCCCTGGTCGACACTGAAGCTTTCTTT. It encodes CASSHPGGSLVDTEAFF.

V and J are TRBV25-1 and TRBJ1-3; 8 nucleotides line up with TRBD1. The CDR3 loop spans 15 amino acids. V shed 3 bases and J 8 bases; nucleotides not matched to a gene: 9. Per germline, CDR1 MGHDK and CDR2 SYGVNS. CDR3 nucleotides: TGTGCCAGCAGTGAGCCCGGACAGGGTGGGTACACCATATATTTT. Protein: CASSEPGQGGYTIYF.

The CDR3 DNA follows: TGTGCCAGCAGCCCCCAGGGAAGTAGTGAAAAACTGTTTTTT. Its translation: CASSPQGSSEKLFF. V is TRBV5-8 and J is TRBJ1-4, with a weak D call TRBD1 (5 bases). Germline lookup yields CDR1 SGHTS and CDR2 YDEGEE. V lost 4 bases and J lost 7, with 14 bases in between. The CDR3 covers 14 residues.

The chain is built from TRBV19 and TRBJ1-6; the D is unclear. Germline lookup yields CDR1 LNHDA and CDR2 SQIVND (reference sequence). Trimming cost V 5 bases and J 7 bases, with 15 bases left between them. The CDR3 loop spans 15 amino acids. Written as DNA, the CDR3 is TGTGCCAGTAGTGTATCCGGGTCCTCCAATTCACCCCTCCACTTT. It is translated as CASSVSGSSNSPLHF.

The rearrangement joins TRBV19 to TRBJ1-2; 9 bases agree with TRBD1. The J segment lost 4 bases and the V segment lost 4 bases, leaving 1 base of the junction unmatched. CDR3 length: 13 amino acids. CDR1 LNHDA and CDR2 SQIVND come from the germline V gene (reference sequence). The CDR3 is CASSTGQGYGYTF. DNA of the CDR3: TGTGCCAGTAGTACGGGACAGGGCTATGGCTACACCTTC.

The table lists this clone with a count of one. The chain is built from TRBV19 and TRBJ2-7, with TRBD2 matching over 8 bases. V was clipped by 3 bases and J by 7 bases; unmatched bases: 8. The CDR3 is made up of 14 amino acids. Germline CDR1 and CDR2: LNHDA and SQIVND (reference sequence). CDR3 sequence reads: CASSIRAGGLEQYF. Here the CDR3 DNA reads TGTGCCAGTAGTATCCGGGCGGGGGGTTTGGAGCAGTACTTC.

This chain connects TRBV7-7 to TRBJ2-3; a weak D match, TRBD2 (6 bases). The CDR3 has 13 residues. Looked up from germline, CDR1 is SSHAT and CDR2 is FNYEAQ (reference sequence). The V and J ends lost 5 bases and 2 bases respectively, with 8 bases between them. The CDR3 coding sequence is TGTGCCAGCAGCCGGGACTTCACAGATACGCAGTATTTT. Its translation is CASSRDFTDTQYF. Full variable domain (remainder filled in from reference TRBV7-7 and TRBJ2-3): GAGVSQSPRYKVTKRGQDVTLRCDPISSHATLYWYQQALGQGPEFLTYFNYEAQPDKSGLPSDRFSAERPEGSISTLTIQRTEQRDSAMYRCASSRDFTDTQYFGPGTRLTVL.

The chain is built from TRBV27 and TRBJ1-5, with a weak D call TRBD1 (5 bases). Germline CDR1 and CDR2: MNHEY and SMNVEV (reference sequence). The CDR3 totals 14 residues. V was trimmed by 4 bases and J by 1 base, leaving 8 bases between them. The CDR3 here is CASSWTNSNQPQHF. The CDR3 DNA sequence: TGTGCCAGCAGTTGGACAAACAGCAATCAGCCCCAGCATTTT.

The DNA for the CDR3 is TGTGCCAGCAGCTTGGGTGGCACGGCGGGGACCTACGAGCAGTACTTC. This sequence encodes CASSLGGTAGTYEQYF. The chain has TRBV5-4 and TRBJ2-7; D may be TRBD2 (6 bases). V shed 0 bases and J shed 2 bases, with 15 bases lying between them. Looked up from germline, CDR1 is SGHNT and CDR2 is YYREEE (reference sequence). The length of the CDR3 is 16 residues.

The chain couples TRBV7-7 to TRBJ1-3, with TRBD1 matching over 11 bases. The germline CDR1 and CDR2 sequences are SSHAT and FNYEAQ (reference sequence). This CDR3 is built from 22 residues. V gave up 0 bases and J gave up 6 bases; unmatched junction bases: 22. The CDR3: CASSLAGKPGQGVAPTSNTIYF. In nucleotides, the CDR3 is TGTGCCAGCAGCTTAGCGGGAAAACCGGGACAGGGGGTCGCCCCTACCTCAAACACCATATATTTT.

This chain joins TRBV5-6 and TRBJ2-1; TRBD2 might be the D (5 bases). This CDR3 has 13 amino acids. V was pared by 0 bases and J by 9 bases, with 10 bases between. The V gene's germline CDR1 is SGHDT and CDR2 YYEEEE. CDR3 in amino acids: CASSLVLAPEQFF. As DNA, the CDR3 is TGTGCCAGCAGCTTGGTTTTAGCGCCTGAGCAGTTCTTC. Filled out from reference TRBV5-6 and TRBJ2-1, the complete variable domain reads DAGVTQSPTHLIKTRGQQVTLRCSPKSGHDTVSWYQQALGQGPQFIFQYYEEEERQRGNFPDRFSGHQFPNYSSELNVNALLLGDSALYLCASSLVLAPEQFFGPGTRLTVL.

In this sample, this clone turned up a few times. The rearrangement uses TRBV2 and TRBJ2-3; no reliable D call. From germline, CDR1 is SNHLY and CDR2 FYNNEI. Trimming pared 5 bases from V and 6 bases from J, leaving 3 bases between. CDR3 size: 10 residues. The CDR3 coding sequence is TGTGCCAGCAGTCCTGATACGCAGTATTTT. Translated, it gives CASSPDTQYF.

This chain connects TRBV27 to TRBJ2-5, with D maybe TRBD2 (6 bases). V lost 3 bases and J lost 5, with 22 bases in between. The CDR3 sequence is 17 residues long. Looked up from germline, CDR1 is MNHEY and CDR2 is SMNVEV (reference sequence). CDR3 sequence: CASSFEGGPKVEETQYF. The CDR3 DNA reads TGTGCCAGCAGTTTTGAAGGAGGGCCTAAGGTGGAGGAGACCCAGTACTTC.

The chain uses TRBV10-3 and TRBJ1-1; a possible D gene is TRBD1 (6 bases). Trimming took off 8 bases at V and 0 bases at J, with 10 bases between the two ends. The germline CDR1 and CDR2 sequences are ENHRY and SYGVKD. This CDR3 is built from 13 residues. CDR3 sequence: CAIADSLNTEAFF. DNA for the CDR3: TGTGCCATCGCGGACAGTCTGAACACTGAAGCTTTCTTT.

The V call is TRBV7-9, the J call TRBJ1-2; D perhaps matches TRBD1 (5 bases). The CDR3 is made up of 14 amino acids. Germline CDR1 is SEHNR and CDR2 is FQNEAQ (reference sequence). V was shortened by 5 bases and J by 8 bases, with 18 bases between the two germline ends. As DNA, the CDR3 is TGTGCCAGCAGCCACGAATCCGGGGGACGGGGCTACACCTTC. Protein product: CASSHESGGRGYTF.

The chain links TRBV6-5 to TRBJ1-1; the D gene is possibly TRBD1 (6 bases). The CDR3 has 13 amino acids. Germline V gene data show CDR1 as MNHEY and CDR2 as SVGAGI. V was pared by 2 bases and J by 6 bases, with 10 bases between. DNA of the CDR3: TGTGCCAGCAGTTACGGGGGGGCGGCTGAAGCTTTCTTT. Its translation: CASSYGGAAEAFF.

For the CDR3, the DNA is TGCGCCAGCAGCCAAGATCTTCCAGGGGGGTATCGGGAGACCCAGTACTTC. It encodes CASSQDLPGGYRETQYF. The rearrangement joins TRBV4-1 to TRBJ2-5, with D possibly TRBD1 on 7 matching bases. Per the germline V gene, CDR1 is MGHRA and CDR2 is YSYEKL. Trimming stripped 0 bases from V and 5 bases from J, with 19 bases between. The CDR3 runs 17 residues.

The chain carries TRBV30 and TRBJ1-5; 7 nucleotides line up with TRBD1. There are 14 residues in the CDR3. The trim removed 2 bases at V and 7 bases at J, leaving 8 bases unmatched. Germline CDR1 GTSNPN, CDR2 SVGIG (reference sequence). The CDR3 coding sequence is TGTGCCTGGAGTCAGGCAGGGGGACGGCAGCCCCAGCATTTT. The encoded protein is CAWSQAGGRQPQHF. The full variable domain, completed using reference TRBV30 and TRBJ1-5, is SQTIHQWPATLVQPVGSPLSLECTVEGTSNPNLYWYRQAAGRGLQLLFYSVGIGQISSEVPQNLSASRPQDRQFILSSKKLLLSDSGFYLCAWSQAGGRQPQHFGDGTRLSIL.

The CDR3 region has the DNA TGTGCCAGCAGCTTAGGGACAGGGGGGGATGAGCAGTTCTTC. It is translated as CASSLGTGGDEQFF. The rearrangement joins TRBV7-8 to TRBJ2-1; 10 bases agree with TRBD1. Losses at the gene ends were 1 base for V and 8 bases for J; bases not matched to a gene: 2. The CDR3 is 14 residues long. Germline lookup yields CDR1 SGHVS and CDR2 FQNEAQ.

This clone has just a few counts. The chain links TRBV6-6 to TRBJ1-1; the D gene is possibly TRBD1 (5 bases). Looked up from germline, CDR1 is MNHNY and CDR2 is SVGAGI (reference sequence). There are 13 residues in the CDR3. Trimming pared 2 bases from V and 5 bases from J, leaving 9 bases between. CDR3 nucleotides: TGTGCCAGCAGTTACGGGGGGGGGACTGAAGCTTTCTTT. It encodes CASSYGGGTEAFF.